The clone carrying this T cell receptor beta chain was observed once. Its specificity is not known. V shed 4 bases and J 4 bases; nucleotides not matched to a gene: 5. The germline CDR1 and CDR2 sequences are SGHVS and FQNEAQ. The CDR3 runs to 17 residues. This specimen comes from a study of T cell responses to AZD1222 COVID-19 vaccine. Study-level information: Combined were second doses at about 4 or about 12 weeks. Findings and limits, study-wide: Nearly half of spike-specific TCRs reportedly go after variant regions that carry no mutations. Clonal diversity was possibly underestimated; the donors were predominantly white British and more often female.

Here immunoSEQ multiplex PCR was the method, and the copy in TCRdb shows in-frame clones only, minus some. Of under 130,000 clones listed, 90% are singletons. This specimen consisted of peripheral blood, obtained on day 0 of AZD1222 vaccination. The rearrangement uses TRBV7-8 and TRBJ2-3, with 16 bases fitting TRBD2. This TCR derives from an adult in good health. For the CDR3, the DNA is TGTGCCAGCAGCTCACCCGGGACTAGCGGGGGGGCAGATACGCAGTATTTT. Encoded protein: CASSSPGTSGGADTQYF.